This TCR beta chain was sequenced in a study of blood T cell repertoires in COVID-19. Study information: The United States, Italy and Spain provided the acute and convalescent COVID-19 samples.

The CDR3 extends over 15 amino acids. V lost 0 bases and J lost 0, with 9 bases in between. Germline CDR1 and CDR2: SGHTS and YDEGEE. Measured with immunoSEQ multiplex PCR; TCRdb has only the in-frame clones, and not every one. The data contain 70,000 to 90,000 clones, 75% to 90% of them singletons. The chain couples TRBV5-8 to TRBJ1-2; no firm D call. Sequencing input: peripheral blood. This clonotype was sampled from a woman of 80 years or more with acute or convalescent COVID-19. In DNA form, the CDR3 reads TGTGCCAGCAGCTTGGAGAGGAGGGCTAACTATGGCTACACCTTC. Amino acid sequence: CASSLERRANYGYTF. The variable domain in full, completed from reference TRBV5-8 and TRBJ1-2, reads EAGVTQSPTHLIKTRGQQATLRCSPISGHTSVYWYQQALGLGLQFLLWYDEGEERNRGNFPPRFSGRQFPNYSSELNVNALELEDSALYLCASSLERRANYGYTFGSGTRLTVV.